These 2 T cell receptor beta chains came from one sample sequenced in a study of OX40 agonist ivuxolimab in advanced cancers. Profiled with immunoSEQ multiplex PCR; TCRdb holds only in-frame clones, not every one. The top ten hold 10% to 15% of the sample, which has about 80,000 clones, around 90% seen once. Sequencing was performed on CD4+ or CD8+ T cells sorted from blood, taken in a trial of the OX40 agonist ivuxolimab. The receptors shown here come from an adult with an advanced solid tumor such as melanoma, head and neck, liver or kidney cancer.

This clone was observed once. The chain has TRBV6-7 and TRBJ2-7, with D tentatively TRBD1 (6 bases). TRBV6-7 is assigned to the ORF class and has an uncertain function. This CDR3 has 16 residues. The V end lost 10 bases, the J end lost 1 base, and 23 bases lay between the germline ends. CDR3 nucleotide sequence: TGTGCCAACCACCTAGAAGACAGGACCAATTCCTACGAGCAGTACTTC. Amino acids: CANHLEDRTNSYEQYF.

The rearrangement joins TRBV5-6 to TRBJ2-7; D call uncertain. Germline CDR1 and CDR2: SGHDT and YYEEEE. The CDR3 contains 13 residues. The germline V and J ends were trimmed by 2 bases and 1 base, with 7 bases remaining between them. As DNA, the CDR3 is TGTGCCAGCAGCTTTGGGCATTCCTACGAGCAGTACTTC. As protein: CASSFGHSYEQYF.